These T cell receptor beta chains were read from a single sample in a study of T cells in Graves' hyperthyroidism and ophthalmopathy. In TCRdb, the multiplex PCR reads were re-called with MiXCR into one record per CDR3 protein. The table shows about 610,000 distinct CDR3 sequences, with approximately 15% occurring only once. The material sequenced was blood. The source of these receptors is a woman aged 40-49 years with Graves' ophthalmopathy. Both conserved end residues are part of each CDR3. The D gene is left open where the match is weak. Size tells how often a clone was seen (once, few, many) or the class of an expanded clone, and some rows leave it out.

CDR3nt: TGTGCCAGCTCACCACGGACCCTCTCCTACAATGAGCAGTTCTTC
CDR3aa: CASSPRTLSYNEQFF
abundance: many
d_gene: -
v_gene: TRBV18
j_gene: TRBJ2-1
len: 15

CDR3nt: TGTGCCTGGAGGGGGACGCCTCTGTATAATTCACCCCTCCACTTT
CDR3aa: CAWRGTPLYNSPLHF
abundance: few
d_gene: -
v_gene: TRBV30
j_gene: TRBJ1-6
len: 15

CDR3nt: TGTGCCAGCATAGCAGGGATGAGCACAGATACGCAGTATTTT
CDR3aa: CASIAGMSTDTQYF
abundance: many
d_gene: -
v_gene: TRBV6-1
j_gene: TRBJ2-3
len: 14

CDR3nt: TGTGCCAGCACGGAGGGGACTTTCAATCAGCCCCAGCATTTT
CDR3aa: CASTEGTFNQPQHF
abundance: many
d_gene: -
v_gene: TRBV6-1
j_gene: TRBJ1-5
len: 14

CDR3nt: TGTGCCTGGAGTGATGGCCGGTGGGGTTTTGAGGCTTTCTTT
CDR3aa: CAWSDGRWGFEAFF
abundance: many
d_gene: -
v_gene: TRBV30
j_gene: TRBJ1-1
len: 14

CDR3nt: TGTGCCAGCAGTGCTAGCGGGACCCTGTACTTC
CDR3aa: CASSASGTLYF
abundance: -
d_gene: TRBD2
v_gene: TRBV27
j_gene: TRBJ2-5
len: 11

CDR3nt: TGTGCCAGTCCATTCCACCAGGGCAGGGGGTGGCCCTGCTCTGGAAACACCATATATTTT
CDR3aa: CASPFHQGRGWPCSGNTIYF
abundance: few
d_gene: TRBD1
v_gene: TRBV27
j_gene: TRBJ1-3
len: 20

CDR3nt: TGCAGCGTTGATGCGCAGAACACCGGGGAGCTGTTTTTT
CDR3aa: CSVDAQNTGELFF
abundance: -
d_gene: -
v_gene: TRBV29-1
j_gene: TRBJ2-2
len: 13

CDR3nt: TGTGCCAGCAGCTTACTAGCGGGGGGGCTTGAGCAGTTCTTC
CDR3aa: CASSLLAGGLEQFF
abundance: many
d_gene: TRBD2
v_gene: TRBV7-6
j_gene: TRBJ2-1
len: 14

CDR3nt: TGTGCCAGCACCGACGTTACCGGGACAGGGGACTATGAGCAGTTCTTC
CDR3aa: CASTDVTGTGDYEQFF
abundance: -
d_gene: TRBD1
v_gene: TRBV11-2
j_gene: TRBJ2-1
len: 16

CDR3nt: TGTGCCAGCAGTCGAACAGGGTCGACCAAAAACATTCAGTACTTC
CDR3aa: CASSRTGSTKNIQYF
abundance: many
d_gene: -
v_gene: TRBV28
j_gene: TRBJ2-4
len: 15

CDR3nt: TGTGCCAGCAGCTTGGTGCTGGCTCTCTCCTACAATGAGCAGTTCTTC
CDR3aa: CASSLVLALSYNEQFF
abundance: many
d_gene: -
v_gene: TRBV5-8
j_gene: TRBJ2-1
len: 16

CDR3nt: TGCAGCGCCCGGGACAGTAGTCCCTTCAACTATGGCTACACCTTC
CDR3aa: CSARDSSPFNYGYTF
abundance: -
d_gene: TRBD1
v_gene: TRBV29-1
j_gene: TRBJ1-2
len: 15

CDR3nt: TGTGCCAGCAGTCATGACAGGGGAGAGCAGTTCTTC
CDR3aa: CASSHDRGEQFF
abundance: -
d_gene: TRBD1
v_gene: TRBV6-1
j_gene: TRBJ2-1
len: 12

CDR3nt: TGTGCCAGCAGCTTGGCCGCTGGTTTGTCGTTGGAGACCCAGTACTTC
CDR3aa: CASSLAAGLSLETQYF
abundance: many
d_gene: -
v_gene: TRBV5-5
j_gene: TRBJ2-5
len: 16

CDR3nt: TGTGCCAGCGGCTTAGCCCTTCGGACCGGGACAGGATATGGCTACACCTTC
CDR3aa: CASGLALRTGTGYGYTF
abundance: few
d_gene: TRBD1
v_gene: TRBV7-9
j_gene: TRBJ1-2
len: 17

CDR3nt: TGTGCCAGCAGTGGCGCGACCTCCTACGAGCAGTACTTC
CDR3aa: CASSGATSYEQYF
abundance: many
d_gene: -
v_gene: TRBV2
j_gene: TRBJ2-7
len: 13

CDR3nt: TGTGCCAGCAGCTTGGTGTCCTTGGAAGCTTTCTTT
CDR3aa: CASSLVSLEAFF
abundance: -
d_gene: -
v_gene: TRBV5-5
j_gene: TRBJ1-1
len: 12

CDR3nt: TGCAGTGCCTCGGACAGGGTGGGCACAGATACGCAGTATTTT
CDR3aa: CSASDRVGTDTQYF
abundance: many
d_gene: TRBD1
v_gene: TRBV20-1
j_gene: TRBJ2-3
len: 14

CDR3nt: TGTGCCACCAGTGATAGCGGGGGCGGCTCCTACAATGAGCAGTTCTTC
CDR3aa: CATSDSGGGSYNEQFF
abundance: few
d_gene: TRBD2
v_gene: TRBV24-1
j_gene: TRBJ2-1
len: 16

CDR3nt: TGCAGTGCTAGAGATCTGGGGGGACCCCACGAGCAGTACTTC
CDR3aa: CSARDLGGPHEQYF
abundance: many
d_gene: -
v_gene: TRBV20-1
j_gene: TRBJ2-7
len: 14

CDR3nt: TGTGCCAGCAGCTTCGGGGAGGTCCGCCGGGCAGACTTC
CDR3aa: CASSFGEVRRADF
abundance: few
d_gene: -
v_gene: TRBV7-2
j_gene: TRBJ2-7
len: 13

CDR3nt: TGTGCCAGCAGTGTCCTGCCCCCTAGGGAGGGGAACAATGAGCAGTTCTTC
CDR3aa: CASSVLPPREGNNEQFF
abundance: many
d_gene: TRBD2
v_gene: TRBV27
j_gene: TRBJ2-1
len: 17

CDR3nt: TGCGCCAGCAGCTTCCTCGGACAGGGCAATGAGCAGTTCTTC
CDR3aa: CASSFLGQGNEQFF
abundance: -
d_gene: TRBD1
v_gene: TRBV5-1
j_gene: TRBJ2-1
len: 14

CDR3nt: TGTGCCAGCAGTGACAGAACTCGCAGGACTAGCGCAAACAATGAGCAGTTCTTC
CDR3aa: CASSDRTRRTSANNEQFF
abundance: few
d_gene: TRBD2
v_gene: TRBV6-1
j_gene: TRBJ2-1
len: 18

CDR3nt: TGTGCCAGCAGTGAACTAAGAGGTCCCTACGAGCAGTACTTC
CDR3aa: CASSELRGPYEQYF
abundance: many
d_gene: -
v_gene: TRBV2
j_gene: TRBJ2-7
len: 14